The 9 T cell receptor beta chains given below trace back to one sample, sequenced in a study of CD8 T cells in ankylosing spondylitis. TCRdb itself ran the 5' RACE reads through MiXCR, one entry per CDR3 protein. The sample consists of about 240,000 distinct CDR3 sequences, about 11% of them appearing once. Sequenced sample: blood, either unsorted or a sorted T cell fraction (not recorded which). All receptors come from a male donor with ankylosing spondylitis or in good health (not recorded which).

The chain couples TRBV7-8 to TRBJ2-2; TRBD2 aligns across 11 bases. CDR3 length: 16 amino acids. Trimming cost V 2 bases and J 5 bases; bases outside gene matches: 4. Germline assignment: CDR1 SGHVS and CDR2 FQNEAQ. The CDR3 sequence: CASSLKRLAGTGELFF. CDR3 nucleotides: TGTGCCAGCAGCTTAAAGCGACTAGCGGGGACCGGGGAGCTGTTTTTT. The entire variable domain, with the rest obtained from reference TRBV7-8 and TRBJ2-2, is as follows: GAGVSQSPRYKVAKRGQDVALRCDPISGHVSLFWYQQALGQGPEFLTYFQNEAQLDKSGLPSDRFFAERPEGSVSTLKIQRTQQEDSAVYLCASSLKRLAGTGELFFGEGSRLTVL.

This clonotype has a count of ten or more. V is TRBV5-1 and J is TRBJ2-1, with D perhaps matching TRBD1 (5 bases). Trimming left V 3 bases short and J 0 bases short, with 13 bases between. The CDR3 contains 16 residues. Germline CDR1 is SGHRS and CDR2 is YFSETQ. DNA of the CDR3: TGCGCCAGCAGCTCGGTAGGGGATAGCTCCTACAATGAGCAGTTCTTC. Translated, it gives CASSSVGDSSYNEQFF. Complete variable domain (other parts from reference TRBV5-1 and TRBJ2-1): KAGVTQTPRYLIKTRGQQVTLSCSPISGHRSVSWYQQTPGQGLQFLFEYFSETQRNKGNFPGRFSGRQFSNSRSEMNVSTLELGDSALYLCASSSVGDSSYNEQFFGPGTRLTVL.

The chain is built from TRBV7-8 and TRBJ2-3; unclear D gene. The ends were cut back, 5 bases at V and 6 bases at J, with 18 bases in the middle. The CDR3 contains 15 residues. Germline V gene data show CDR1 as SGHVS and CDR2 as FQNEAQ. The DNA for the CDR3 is TGTGCCAGCAGCGGTCGAGTGTGGTTTGTGGATACGCAGTATTTT. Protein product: CASSGRVWFVDTQYF.

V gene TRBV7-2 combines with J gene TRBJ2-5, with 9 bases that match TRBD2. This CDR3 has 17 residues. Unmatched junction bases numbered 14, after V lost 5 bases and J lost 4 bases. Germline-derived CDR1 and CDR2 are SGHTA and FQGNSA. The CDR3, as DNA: TGTGCCAGCAGCCTCCGCTCGGGACTAGCCCAGAGAGAGACCCAGTACTTC. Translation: CASSLRSGLAQRETQYF.

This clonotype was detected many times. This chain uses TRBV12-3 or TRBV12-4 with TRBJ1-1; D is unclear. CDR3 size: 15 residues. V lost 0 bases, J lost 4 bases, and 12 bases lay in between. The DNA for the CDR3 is TGTGCCAGCAGTTTAGCGTATGGCCTCGGCACTGAAGCTTTCTTT. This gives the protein CASSLAYGLGTEAFF.

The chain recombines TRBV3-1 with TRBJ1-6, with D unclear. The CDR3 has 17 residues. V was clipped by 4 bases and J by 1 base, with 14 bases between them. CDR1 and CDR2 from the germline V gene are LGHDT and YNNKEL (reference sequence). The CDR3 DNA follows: TGTGCCAGCAGCCTGAGGATCATGGGATCCTATAATTCACCCCTCCACTTT. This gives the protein CASSLRIMGSYNSPLHF.

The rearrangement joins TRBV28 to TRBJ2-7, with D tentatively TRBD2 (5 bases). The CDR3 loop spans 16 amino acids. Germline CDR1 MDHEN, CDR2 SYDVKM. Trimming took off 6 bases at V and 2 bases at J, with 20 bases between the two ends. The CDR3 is CASSIASEVRPYEQYF. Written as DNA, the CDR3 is TGTGCCAGCAGCATAGCTTCGGAGGTTCGTCCCTACGAGCAGTACTTC.

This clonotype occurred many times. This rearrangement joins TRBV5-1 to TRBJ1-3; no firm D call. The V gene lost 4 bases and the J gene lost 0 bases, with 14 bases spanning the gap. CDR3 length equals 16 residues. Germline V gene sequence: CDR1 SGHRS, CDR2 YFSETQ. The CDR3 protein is CASSVGRELSGNTIYF. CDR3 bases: TGCGCCAGCAGCGTCGGCCGCGAGCTCTCTGGAAACACCATATATTTT.

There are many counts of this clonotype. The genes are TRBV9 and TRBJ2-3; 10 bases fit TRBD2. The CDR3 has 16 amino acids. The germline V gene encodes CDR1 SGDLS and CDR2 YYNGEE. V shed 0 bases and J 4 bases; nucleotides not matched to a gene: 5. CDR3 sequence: CASSVGGTSDSDTQYF. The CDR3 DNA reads TGTGCCAGCAGCGTAGGCGGGACTAGCGACTCAGATACGCAGTATTTT.